This entry lists 6 T cell receptor beta chains sequenced from one sample in a study of OX40 agonist ivuxolimab in advanced cancers. Method: immunoSEQ multiplex PCR; TCRdb's copy keeps in-frame clones and lacks some. The repertoire has 7,500 to 10,000 clones, roughly 71% of them found once; the top ten carry about 27%. The sample consisted of CD4+ or CD8+ T cells sorted from blood, taken in a trial of the OX40 agonist ivuxolimab. All receptors come from an adult with an advanced solid tumor such as melanoma, head and neck, liver or kidney cancer.

The chain has TRBV7-9 and TRBJ2-5; possible D gene TRBD1, 5 bases. The germline V and J ends were trimmed by 5 bases and 1 base, with 11 bases remaining between them. The length of the CDR3 is 14 residues. Germline assignment: CDR1 SEHNR and CDR2 FQNEAQ (reference sequence). This CDR3 is CASSRTGSQETQYF. CDR3 nucleotides: TGTGCCAGCAGCCGAACAGGTTCCCAAGAGACCCAGTACTTC.

The sample holds a few counts of this clone. V and J are TRBV30 and TRBJ2-5; D is ambiguous. The CDR3 covers 12 residues. Germline V gives CDR1 GTSNPN, CDR2 SVGIG (reference sequence). With 0 bases removed from V and 5 bases from J, the gap between germline ends came to 7 bases. CDR3 sequence reads: CAWSVVGETQYF. As DNA, the CDR3 is TGTGCCTGGAGTGTAGTGGGGGAGACCCAGTACTTC.

The chain links TRBV4-3 to TRBJ2-7; D perhaps matches TRBD2 (6 bases). The CDR3 totals 16 residues. V gave up 0 bases and J gave up 3 bases, with 15 bases separating them. Germline assignment: CDR1 LGHNA and CDR2 YSLEER. This CDR3 reads CASSQDRGAGFYEQYF. The CDR3 DNA reads TGCGCCAGCAGCCAAGATCGAGGAGCGGGTTTCTACGAGCAGTACTTC.

The J gene is TRBJ1-2, the V gene TRBV2; D unclear. This CDR3 has 13 amino acids. Germline V gives CDR1 SNHLY, CDR2 FYNNEI. The germline V and J ends were trimmed by 4 bases and 3 bases, with 9 bases remaining between them. This chain's CDR3 is CASSGIGDYGYTF. The DNA for the CDR3 is TGTGCCAGCAGTGGAATAGGTGACTATGGCTACACCTTC.

This clone was detected a few times. The gene calls are TRBV30 and TRBJ1-1, with a possible D match to TRBD1 (6 bases). The CDR3 is made up of 13 amino acids. Trimming stripped 3 bases from V and 3 bases from J, with 11 bases between. CDR1 GTSNPN and CDR2 SVGIG come from the germline V gene (reference sequence). CDR3 sequence (DNA): TGTGCCTGGAGACAGGGTTTATACACTGAAGCTTTCTTT. Translation gives CAWRQGLYTEAFF.

This chain's CDR3 is CASSIRGEASPLHF. The CDR3 bases are TGTGCCAGCAGCATCAGGGGTGAGGCTTCACCCCTCCACTTT. This chain uses TRBV11-3 with TRBJ1-6, with D perhaps matching TRBD1 (6 bases). The CDR3 has 14 residues. Between the trimmed V and J ends, which lost 5 bases and 9 bases, there was a span of 14 bases. Germline V gene sequence: CDR1 SGHNT, CDR2 YENEEA.